The subject of this entry is one T cell receptor beta chain. Its antigen remains unidentified. These data come from a study of cytomegalovirus exposure and HLA in healthy donors. Points from the study as a whole: A previous analysis found most TCR beta V segments productive roughly 87% or roughly 30% of the time. Most observed TCR sequences were rare, whereas some public TCRs were detected in many donors.

A multiplex PCR was run with 60 Vbeta primers and 13 Jbeta primers. As processed by the authors: In a later analysis, of roughly 83 million unique beta chains, about 10 million appeared in at least two donors. Generated by immunoSEQ multiplex PCR, the TCRdb table keeps only in-frame clones and is missing some. The V and J calls and the clone size are those of that table, but D and trimming were determined from the DNA. In the table there are about 92,000 clones, roughly 71% of which are singletons. The donors, nominally healthy at sampling, likely had unrecorded immune exposures. This clonotype was obtained from a man aged 50 to 59 in good health and CMV-seronegative. Sequenced material: PBMCs.

In nucleotides, the CDR3 is TGCAGCGCACCCCGGGACAGGGATGGCAATGAGCAGTTCTTC. Its protein is CSAPRDRDGNEQFF. The chain links TRBV29-1 to TRBJ2-1, with 9 bases matching TRBD1. Trimming cost V 7 bases and J 6 bases; bases outside gene matches: 10. CDR3 size: 14 residues. Germline V gives CDR1 SQVTM, CDR2 ANQGSEA.